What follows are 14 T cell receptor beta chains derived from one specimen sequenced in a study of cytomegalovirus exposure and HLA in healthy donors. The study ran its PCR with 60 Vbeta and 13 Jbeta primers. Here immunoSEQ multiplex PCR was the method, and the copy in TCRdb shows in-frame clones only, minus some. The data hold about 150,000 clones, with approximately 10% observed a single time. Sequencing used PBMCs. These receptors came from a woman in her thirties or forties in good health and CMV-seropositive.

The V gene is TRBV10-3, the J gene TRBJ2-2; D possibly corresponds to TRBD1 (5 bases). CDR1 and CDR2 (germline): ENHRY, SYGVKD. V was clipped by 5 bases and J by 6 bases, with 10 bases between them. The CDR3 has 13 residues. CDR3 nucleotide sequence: TGTGCCATCAGTCCAGGGATTGCCGGGGAGCTGTTTTTT. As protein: CAISPGIAGELFF.

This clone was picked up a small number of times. The CDR3 DNA is TGTGCCAGCAGTGAACAGGGAGGCGAAGATACGCAGTATTTT. Its translation: CASSEQGGEDTQYF. The V call is TRBV6-1, the J call TRBJ2-3; D perhaps matches TRBD2 (6 bases). The V and J ends lost 2 bases and 5 bases respectively, with 11 bases between them. Germline V CDR1 and CDR2: MNHNS, SASEGT. CDR3 length equals 14 residues.

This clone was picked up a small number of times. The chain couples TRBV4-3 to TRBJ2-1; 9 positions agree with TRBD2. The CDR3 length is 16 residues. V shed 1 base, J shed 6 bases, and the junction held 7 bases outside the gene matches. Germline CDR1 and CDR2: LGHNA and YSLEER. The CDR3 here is CASSQVGGAGGNEQFF. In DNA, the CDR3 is TGCGCCAGCAGCCAAGTCGGGGGAGCGGGGGGCAATGAGCAGTTCTTC.

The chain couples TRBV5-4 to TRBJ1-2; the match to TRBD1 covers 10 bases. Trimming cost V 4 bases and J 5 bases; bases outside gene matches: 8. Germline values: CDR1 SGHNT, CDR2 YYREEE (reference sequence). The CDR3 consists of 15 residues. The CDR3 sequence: CASSPGTGALYGYTF. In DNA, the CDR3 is TGTGCCAGCAGCCCAGGGACAGGGGCCCTATATGGCTACACCTTC.

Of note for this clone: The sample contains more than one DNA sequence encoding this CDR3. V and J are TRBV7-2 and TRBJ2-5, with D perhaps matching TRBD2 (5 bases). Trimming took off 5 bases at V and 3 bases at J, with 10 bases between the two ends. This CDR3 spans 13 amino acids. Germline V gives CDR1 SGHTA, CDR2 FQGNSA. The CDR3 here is CASSRSREETQYF. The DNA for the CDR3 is TGTGCCAGCAGCAGGTCGAGGGAAGAGACCCAGTACTTC.

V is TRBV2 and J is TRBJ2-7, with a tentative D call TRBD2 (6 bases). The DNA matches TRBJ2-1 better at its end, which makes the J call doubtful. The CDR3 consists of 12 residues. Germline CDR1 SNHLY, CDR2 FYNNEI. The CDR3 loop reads CASSGDSYEQFF. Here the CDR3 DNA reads TGTGCCAGCAGTGGGGACTCCTACGAGCAGTTCTTC.

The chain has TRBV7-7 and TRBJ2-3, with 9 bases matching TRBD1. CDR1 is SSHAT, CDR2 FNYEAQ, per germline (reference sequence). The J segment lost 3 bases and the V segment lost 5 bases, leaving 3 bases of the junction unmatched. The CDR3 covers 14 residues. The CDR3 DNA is TGTGCCAGCAGCCCGGGACAGGGAACAGATACGCAGTATTTT. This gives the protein CASSPGQGTDTQYF.

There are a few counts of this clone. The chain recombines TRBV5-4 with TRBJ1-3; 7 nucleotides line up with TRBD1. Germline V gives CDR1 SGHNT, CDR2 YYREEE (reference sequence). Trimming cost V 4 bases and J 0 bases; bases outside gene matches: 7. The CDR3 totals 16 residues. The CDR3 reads CASSTGQSFSGNTIYF. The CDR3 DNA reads TGTGCCAGCAGCACGGGACAGTCCTTCTCTGGAAACACCATATATTTT.

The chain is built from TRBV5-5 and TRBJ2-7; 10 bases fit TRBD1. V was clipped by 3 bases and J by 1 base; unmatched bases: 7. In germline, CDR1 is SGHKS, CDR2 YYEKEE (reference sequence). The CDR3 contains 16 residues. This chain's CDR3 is CASSSPGQGISYEQYF. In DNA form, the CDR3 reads TGTGCCAGCAGCTCCCCGGGACAGGGGATTTCCTACGAGCAGTACTTC.

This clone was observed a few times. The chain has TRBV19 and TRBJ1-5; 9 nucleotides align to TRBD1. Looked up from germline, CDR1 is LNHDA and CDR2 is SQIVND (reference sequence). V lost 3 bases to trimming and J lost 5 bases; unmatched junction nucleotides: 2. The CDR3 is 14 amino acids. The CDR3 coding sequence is TGTGCCAGTAGTATGACAGGGGGGGATCAGCCCCAGCATTTT. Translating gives CASSMTGGDQPQHF.

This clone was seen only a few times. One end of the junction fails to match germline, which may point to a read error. For the CDR3, the DNA is TGTGCCAGCAGCGTAGCTCTGGCTAGCGGGGGGCTAAACTTC. As protein: CASSVALASGGLNF. The rearrangement uses TRBV9 and TRBJ2-5; 11 bases map to TRBD2. This CDR3 region has 14 residues. CDR1 is SGDLS and CDR2 is YYNGEE in the germline V gene.

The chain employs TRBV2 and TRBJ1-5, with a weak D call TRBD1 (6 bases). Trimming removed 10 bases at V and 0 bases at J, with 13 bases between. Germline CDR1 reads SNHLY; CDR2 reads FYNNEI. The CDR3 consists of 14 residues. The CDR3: CATADSLSNQPQHF. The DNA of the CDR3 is TGTGCCACCGCGGACAGCCTTAGCAATCAGCCCCAGCATTTT.

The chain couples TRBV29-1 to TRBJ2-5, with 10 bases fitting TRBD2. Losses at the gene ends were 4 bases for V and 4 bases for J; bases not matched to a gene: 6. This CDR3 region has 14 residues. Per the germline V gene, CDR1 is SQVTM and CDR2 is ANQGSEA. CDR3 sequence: CSVGASGGGETQYF. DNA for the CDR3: TGCAGCGTTGGGGCTAGCGGGGGTGGAGAGACCCAGTACTTC.

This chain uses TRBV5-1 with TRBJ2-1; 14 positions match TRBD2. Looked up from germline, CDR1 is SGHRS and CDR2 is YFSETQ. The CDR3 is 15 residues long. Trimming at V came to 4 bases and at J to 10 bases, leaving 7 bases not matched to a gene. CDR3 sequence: CASSMTSGGAEEQFF. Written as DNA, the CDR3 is TGCGCCAGCAGCATGACTAGCGGGGGGGCAGAAGAGCAGTTCTTC. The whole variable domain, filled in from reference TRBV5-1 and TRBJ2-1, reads KAGVTQTPRYLIKTRGQQVTLSCSPISGHRSVSWYQQTPGQGLQFLFEYFSETQRNKGNFPGRFSGRQFSNSRSEMNVSTLELGDSALYLCASSMTSGGAEEQFFGPGTRLTVL.